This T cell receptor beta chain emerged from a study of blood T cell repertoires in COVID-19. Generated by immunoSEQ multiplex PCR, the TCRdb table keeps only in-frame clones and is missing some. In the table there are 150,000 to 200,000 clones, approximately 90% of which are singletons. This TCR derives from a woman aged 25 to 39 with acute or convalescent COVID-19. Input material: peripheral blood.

The CDR3 DNA reads as TGCGCCAGCAGCTTGGGTGGTCTAGCGGGCACAGATACGCAGTATTTT. This gives the protein CASSLGGLAGTDTQYF. The chain has TRBV5-1 and TRBJ2-3, with TRBD2 identical over 7 bases. V lost 0 bases to trimming and J lost 1 base; unmatched junction nucleotides: 5. CDR1 and CDR2 from the germline V gene are SGHRS and YFSETQ. This CDR3 comprises 16 residues. Using reference TRBV5-1 and TRBJ2-3 for the parts outside the CDR3, the full variable domain is KAGVTQTPRYLIKTRGQQVTLSCSPISGHRSVSWYQQTPGQGLQFLFEYFSETQRNKGNFPGRFSGRQFSNSRSEMNVSTLELGDSALYLCASSLGGLAGTDTQYFGPGTRLTVL.